These T cell receptor beta chains were read from a single sample in a study of blood T cell repertoires in COVID-19. The assay was immunoSEQ multiplex PCR, and TCRdb's table has in-frame clones only and misses some. This table holds roughly 120,000 clones, around nine tenths found once. The material sequenced was peripheral blood. The receptors stem from a man aged 40-55 years with acute or convalescent COVID-19. Both conserved end residues are part of each CDR3. The D gene is left open where the match is weak. The size field is filled for only some rows; it gives once, few, many or a size class.

j_gene	abundance	v_gene	d_gene	CDR3nt	CDR3aa
TRBJ1-5	NA	TRBV7-2	NA	TGTGCCAGCAGCTTAGACGAGAATCAGCCCCAGCATTTT	CASSLDENQPQHF
TRBJ1-1	NA	TRBV29-1	NA	TGCAGCGTACCAATGACGGGGAACACTGAAGCTTTCTTT	CSVPMTGNTEAFF
TRBJ1-1	NA	TRBV7-2	TRBD1	TGTGCCAGCAGCTTGTCACCACAGGGGGGGACTGAAGCTTTCTTT	CASSLSPQGGTEAFF
TRBJ1-1	NA	TRBV5-5	TRBD1	TGTGCCAGCAGCTTAGGGACAGCAGGGGACACTGAAGCTTTCTTT	CASSLGTAGDTEAFF
TRBJ1-5	NA	TRBV6-5	NA	TGTGCCAGCAGACAGGGACGGTTCAATCAGCCCCAGCATTTT	CASRQGRFNQPQHF
TRBJ2-1	NA	TRBV2	TRBD2	TGTGCCAGCAGTGATATCTCACTAGCGGGCACCTCCTACAATGAGCAGTTCTTC	CASSDISLAGTSYNEQFF
TRBJ1-5	NA	TRBV18	NA	TGTGCCAGCTCACTTCAACCTCAGGGAGGGGATCAGCCCCAGCATTTT	CASSLQPQGGDQPQHF
TRBJ1-4	NA	TRBV5-1	NA	TGCGCCAGCAGCTACACAGGGATTACTAATGAAAAACTGTTTTTT	CASSYTGITNEKLFF
TRBJ1-1	few	TRBV5-8	NA	TGTGCCAGCCCAACCCGGACAGTGAACACTGAAGCTTTCTTT	CASPTRTVNTEAFF
TRBJ1-1	NA	TRBV5-4	NA	TGTGCCAGCAGCTTGCGGTGGGGGGGAACTGAAGCTTTCTTT	CASSLRWGGTEAFF
TRBJ2-1	NA	TRBV7-9	NA	TGTGCCAGCAGCTCCCGTTCAGGGATCAATGAGCAGTTCTTC	CASSSRSGINEQFF
TRBJ2-1	NA	TRBV6-5	TRBD1	TGTGCCAGCAGTTCAGGGGGCGCGGGAAATGAGCAGTTCTTC	CASSSGGAGNEQFF
TRBJ1-1	NA	TRBV27	NA	TGTGCCAGCAAATGGGGGGGGCTGAACACTGAAGCTTTCTTT	CASKWGGLNTEAFF
TRBJ1-2	NA	TRBV6-1	TRBD1	TGTGCCAGCAGTGACATGATGAAGACAGGGTACTATGGCTACACCTTC	CASSDMMKTGYYGYTF
TRBJ2-7	NA	TRBV2	TRBD2	TGTGCCAGCAGTAAAAGCCGGGACTACTCCTACGAGCAGTACTTC	CASSKSRDYSYEQYF
TRBJ1-2	NA	TRBV6-5	NA	TGTGCCAGCAGTCCCGTGGGGGCAGCTAACTATGGCTACACCTTC	CASSPVGAANYGYTF
TRBJ2-1	NA	TRBV7-2	TRBD2	TGTGCCAGCAGCTTAGTGGCGGGAGGAAGAGACAATGAGCAGTTCTTC	CASSLVAGGRDNEQFF
TRBJ1-2	NA	TRBV20-1	NA	TGCAGTGCTGGGCAGGGGCTAGGCTACACCTTC	CSAGQGLGYTF
TRBJ2-1	NA	TRBV21-1	NA	TGTGCCAGCAGCGGGGGGGAGCACCACTCCTACAATGAGCAGTTCTTC	CASSGGEHHSYNEQFF
TRBJ1-1	NA	TRBV25-1	NA	TGTGCCAGCAGTGAACAGGGGAATGATGAAGCTTTCTTT	CASSEQGNDEAFF
TRBJ1-3	NA	TRBV25-1	NA	TGTGCCAGCAGTTCTGGGCTTGGGAACACCATATATTTT	CASSSGLGNTIYF
TRBJ2-1	NA	TRBV7-6	TRBD1	TGTGCCAGCAGCTTAGAGGGACAGGGACACAATGAGCAGTTCTTC	CASSLEGQGHNEQFF
TRBJ1-1	NA	TRBV6-5	NA	TGTGCCATACGGAGGGCCACGAACACTGAAGCTTTCTTT	CAIRRATNTEAFF
TRBJ2-7	few	TRBV30	TRBD2	TGTGCCTGGAGTTATGACCCCCTTAACCCCGGGACTAGCTCCTACGAGCAGTACTTC	CAWSYDPLNPGTSSYEQYF
TRBJ1-2	NA	TRBV5-4	NA	TGTGCCAGCAGCTTGCCCCCGGGACTTGTTGGCTACACCTTC	CASSLPPGLVGYTF
TRBJ1-4	once	TRBV30	NA	TGTGCCTGGAGGGGGGCAGGGTCTAATGAAAAACTGTTTTTT	CAWRGAGSNEKLFF
TRBJ1-4	NA	TRBV5-6	TRBD1	TGTGCCAGCAGCCCGTACGGGACAGGGGGAGACGATGAAAAACTGTTTTTT	CASSPYGTGGDDEKLFF
TRBJ2-3	NA	TRBV30	TRBD2	TGTGCCTGGAGTCCGGGACTAGCGGGAAGCACAGATACGCAGTATTTT	CAWSPGLAGSTDTQYF
TRBJ1-6	NA	TRBV12-3/TRBV12-4	NA	TGTGCCAGCAGTTACGCAGGGTTTTCACCCCTCCACTTT	CASSYAGFSPLHF
TRBJ2-7	NA	TRBV5-4	TRBD1	TGTGCCAGCAGCGCACCGGGACAGGGCGTCTACGAGCAGTACTTC	CASSAPGQGVYEQYF
TRBJ1-2	NA	TRBV9	NA	TGTGCCAGCAGTGCCTCAGGGGTGAGCGGCTACACCTTC	CASSASGVSGYTF
TRBJ2-7	NA	TRBV2	NA	TGTGCCAGCAGTGACGGGGGATATTACGAGCAGTACTTC	CASSDGGYYEQYF
TRBJ1-1	NA	TRBV7-6	NA	TGTGCCAGCAGCTTAGCCTTGAACACTGAAGCTTTCTTT	CASSLALNTEAFF
TRBJ1-5	NA	TRBV20-1	NA	TGCAGTGCTAGCCAGGGGCAGCCCCAGCATTTT	CSASQGQPQHF
TRBJ1-2	once	TRBV12-3/TRBV12-4	NA	TGTGCCAGCAGTTCGGAGGTCTATGGCTACACCTTC	CASSSEVYGYTF
TRBJ1-1	few	TRBV18	NA	TGTGCCAGCTCATATGCAGGGTACACTGAAGCTTTCTTT	CASSYAGYTEAFF
TRBJ1-5	few	TRBV19	TRBD1	TGTGCCAGTAGTGGGACAGGGGGTTATCAGCCCCAGCATTTT	CASSGTGGYQPQHF
TRBJ2-2	NA	TRBV12-3/TRBV12-4	NA	TGTGCCAGCAGTTTTATCCAGGGGGAGCTGTTTTTT	CASSFIQGELFF
TRBJ1-2	NA	TRBV6-6	NA	TGTGCCAGCAGATACACCGGAGACAGCGCTGGGTATGGCTACACCTTC	CASRYTGDSAGYGYTF
TRBJ1-4	NA	TRBV9	TRBD1	TGTGCCAGCAGCGTAGCTGGACAGGATCAGTATGAAAAACTGTTTTTT	CASSVAGQDQYEKLFF
TRBJ2-7	NA	TRBV5-5	NA	TGTGCCAGCAGCTTGCGGCAGGTACTCTCCTACGAGCAGTACTTC	CASSLRQVLSYEQYF
TRBJ1-5	NA	TRBV6-1	TRBD1	TGTGCCAGCAGTGAAAATTGGGGCAGGGGGAATCAGCCCCAGCATTTT	CASSENWGRGNQPQHF
TRBJ1-1	once	TRBV7-2	NA	TGTGCCAGCAACCCGGGGGGTTTCGCTGAAGCTTTCTTT	CASNPGGFAEAFF
TRBJ2-5	NA	TRBV5-1	NA	TGCGCCAGCAGCCTCGGGTTACAAGAGACCCAGTACTTC	CASSLGLQETQYF
TRBJ2-1	few	TRBV9	TRBD2	TGTGCCAGCAGCGTTACTAGCGGCTCCTACAATGAGCAGTTCTTC	CASSVTSGSYNEQFF
TRBJ1-5	NA	TRBV30	TRBD1	TGTGCCTGGAGCCCTGTAGGGGGCGGTGGCAATCAGCCCCAGCATTTT	CAWSPVGGGGNQPQHF
TRBJ1-5	NA	TRBV10-2	NA	TGCGCCAGCAGAACGGGACAAAGGCAGCCCCAGCATTTT	CASRTGQRQPQHF
TRBJ2-5	NA	TRBV7-9	NA	TGTGCCAGCAGCTTAGACTCAGAGACCCAGTACTTC	CASSLDSETQYF